This TCR beta chain was observed in a study of T cell responses to AZD1222 COVID-19 vaccine. Notes on the study in general: It was only after the peak T cell response that any repertoires were sampled. The donors showed a predominance of white British ancestry and of females, with possible underestimation of clonal diversity.

Clones were read by immunoSEQ multiplex PCR, and TCRdb kept only the in-frame ones, dropping some. The data contain around 92,000 clones, around 90% of them seen just once; the ten biggest clones take up roughly 7.5%. CDR1 and CDR2 (germline): KGHDR, SFDVKD. This CDR3 is built from 19 residues. V trimming: 9 bases; J trimming: 1 base; junction bases outside the gene matches: 17. A note on this clone: No antigen is known for it.

Specimen: peripheral blood, collected on day 0 of AZD1222 vaccination. This TCR was recovered from an adult in good health. The rearrangement joins TRBV24-1 to TRBJ1-6, with 7 bases identical to TRBD1. DNA for the CDR3: TGTGCCACCCCCCGGGGACAGTTGTACCCAAAGTCCTATAATTCACCCCTCCACTTT. The encoded protein is CATPRGQLYPKSYNSPLHF.